The rows below give T cell receptor beta chains drawn from one sample of a study of blood T cell repertoires in COVID-19. Profiled with immunoSEQ multiplex PCR; TCRdb holds only in-frame clones, not every one. The sample carries tens of thousands of clones, around four fifths recorded once. Sequenced: peripheral blood. All receptors come from a human donor in a cohort sampled during active COVID-19. CDR3s include the opening cysteine and the closing phenylalanine or tryptophan. Fields, in order: D gene, V gene, clone size, J gene, CDR3 length, CDR3 protein, CDR3 DNA. The D gene is left open where the match is weak. Size is stated for part of the rows, as once, few or many counts, or as a class when the clone is expanded.

D: -; V: TRBV12-3/TRBV12-4; size: -; J: TRBJ2-1; length: 11; CDR3: CASSFDREQFF; DNA: TGTGCCAGCAGTTTTGACAGAGAGCAGTTCTTC
D: TRBD2; V: TRBV28; size: -; J: TRBJ2-3; length: 13; CDR3: CASSLADTDTQYF; DNA: TGTGCCAGCAGTCTAGCGGACACAGATACGCAGTATTTT
D: -; V: TRBV7-9; size: once; J: TRBJ1-4; length: 15; CDR3: CASSLDSTGYEKLFF; DNA: TGTGCCAGCAGCTTAGACAGCACCGGTTATGAAAAACTGTTTTTT
D: TRBD2; V: TRBV6-5; size: -; J: TRBJ2-7; length: 14; CDR3: CASSRRRDYYEQYF; DNA: TGTGCCAGCAGTCGGCGCCGGGACTACTACGAGCAGTACTTC
D: -; V: TRBV28; size: -; J: TRBJ1-2; length: 17; CDR3: CASSPTSRQGADYGYTF; DNA: TGTGCCAGCAGCCCTACCAGCCGACAAGGGGCTGACTATGGCTACACCTTC
D: TRBD2; V: TRBV3-1/TRBV3-2; size: -; J: TRBJ2-7; length: 13; CDR3: CASNPGLAEPVNF; DNA: TGTGCCAGCAACCCGGGACTAGCGGAACCTGTAAACTTC
D: TRBD2; V: TRBV9; size: -; J: TRBJ2-3; length: 15; CDR3: CASSVEGTSVDTQYF; DNA: TGTGCCAGCAGCGTAGAGGGCACTAGCGTAGATACGCAGTATTTT
D: -; V: TRBV23-1; size: -; J: TRBJ2-5; length: 16; CDR3: CASSQLIGGRKETQYF; DNA: TGCGCCAGCAGTCAACTGATCGGGGGGCGCAAGGAGACCCAGTACTTC
D: -; V: TRBV5-8; size: few; J: TRBJ2-3; length: 15; CDR3: CASSFDSSSTDTQYF; DNA: TGTGCCAGCAGCTTTGACTCGTCTAGCACAGATACGCAGTATTTT
D: TRBD2; V: TRBV7-8; size: -; J: TRBJ2-7; length: 16; CDR3: CASSLAPLAGVHEQYF; DNA: TGTGCCAGCAGCTTAGCGCCCCTAGCGGGAGTACACGAGCAGTACTTC
D: TRBD1; V: TRBV19; size: -; J: TRBJ1-4; length: 12; CDR3: CASTGWGEKLFF; DNA: TGTGCCTCGACAGGGTGGGGTGAAAAACTGTTTTTT
D: -; V: TRBV2; size: once; J: TRBJ1-2; length: 15; CDR3: CASSEWAGTNYGYTF; DNA: TGTGCCAGCAGTGAATGGGCAGGGACAAACTATGGCTACACCTTC
D: -; V: TRBV7-9; size: -; J: TRBJ2-7; length: 15; CDR3: CASSSFSGTLHEQYF; DNA: TGTGCCAGCAGCTCGTTTTCCGGGACTCTTCACGAGCAGTACTTC
D: -; V: TRBV5-4; size: -; J: TRBJ2-5; length: 14; CDR3: CASSFRTIKETQYF; DNA: TGTGCCAGCAGCTTCAGGACTATCAAAGAGACCCAGTACTTC
D: TRBD1; V: TRBV7-2; size: once; J: TRBJ2-7; length: 15; CDR3: CASSSNPGQPYEQYF; DNA: TGTGCCAGCAGCTCGAACCCGGGACAGCCCTACGAGCAGTACTTC
D: TRBD2; V: TRBV4-1; size: -; J: TRBJ2-7; length: 18; CDR3: CASSQVGALAGEPYEQYF; DNA: TGCGCCAGCAGCCAAGTGGGAGCCCTAGCGGGAGAGCCCTACGAGCAGTACTTC
D: -; V: TRBV27; size: -; J: TRBJ1-1; length: 15; CDR3: CASSLAEAAFAEAFF; DNA: TGTGCCAGCAGTTTAGCGGAGGCCGCCTTCGCTGAAGCTTTCTTT
D: -; V: TRBV7-9; size: -; J: TRBJ2-1; length: 14; CDR3: CASSPPYPGNEQFF; DNA: TGTGCCAGCAGCCCCCCCTACCCGGGAAATGAGCAGTTCTTC
D: TRBD1; V: TRBV29-1; size: -; J: TRBJ2-3; length: 15; CDR3: CSVAGQGINTDTQYF; DNA: TGCAGCGTCGCTGGACAGGGCATAAACACAGATACGCAGTATTTT
D: TRBD2; V: TRBV30; size: once; J: TRBJ2-1; length: 14; CDR3: CAWSLVAGGLVQFF; DNA: TGTGCCTGGAGTTTGGTAGCGGGAGGTTTGGTGCAGTTCTTC
D: TRBD2; V: TRBV12-5; size: -; J: TRBJ2-1; length: 23; CDR3: CASGPAASSGTSGSVLAFNEQFF; DNA: TGTGCTAGTGGCCCGGCGGCTTCCTCCGGGACTAGCGGGAGCGTGCTAGCATTCAATGAGCAGTTCTTC
D: -; V: TRBV7-8; size: -; J: TRBJ1-5; length: 13; CDR3: CASSQQGGQPQHF; DNA: TGTGCCAGCAGCCAACAGGGTGGACAGCCCCAGCATTTT
D: -; V: TRBV4-3; size: once; J: TRBJ1-6; length: 15; CDR3: CASSDTLSYNSPLHF; DNA: TGCGCCAGCAGCGACACCCTGTCCTATAATTCACCCCTCCACTTT
D: TRBD1; V: TRBV28; size: -; J: TRBJ1-2; length: 15; CDR3: CASSLGGGENYGYTF; DNA: TGTGCCAGCAGTTTAGGAGGGGGCGAAAACTATGGCTACACCTTC
D: -; V: TRBV6-1; size: -; J: TRBJ1-1; length: 15; CDR3: CASSEGGRWYTEAFF; DNA: TGTGCCAGCAGTGAGGGGGGGAGGTGGTACACTGAAGCTTTCTTT
D: -; V: TRBV7-9; size: once; J: TRBJ1-1; length: 12; CDR3: CASSFQGTEAFF; DNA: TGTGCCAGCAGTTTCCAGGGGACTGAAGCTTTCTTT
D: TRBD2; V: TRBV18; size: -; J: TRBJ2-1; length: 14; CDR3: CASTPAGLAGEQFF; DNA: TGTGCCAGCACTCCGGCTGGGCTAGCGGGTGAGCAGTTCTTC
D: -; V: TRBV3-1/TRBV3-2; size: -; J: TRBJ2-7; length: 16; CDR3: CASSLEGTQRSYEQYF; DNA: TGTGCCAGCAGCCTCGAGGGGACTCAAAGGTCCTACGAGCAGTACTTC
D: -; V: TRBV4-1; size: -; J: TRBJ2-2; length: 14; CDR3: CASSHSASGGELFF; DNA: TGCGCCAGCAGCCACTCGGCTAGTGGCGGGGAGCTGTTTTTT
D: TRBD1; V: TRBV6-2/TRBV6-3; size: few; J: TRBJ1-5; length: 14; CDR3: CASSAQGGNQPQHF; DNA: TGTGCCAGCAGCGCCCAGGGGGGCAATCAGCCCCAGCATTTT
D: -; V: TRBV4-3; size: -; J: TRBJ1-3; length: 16; CDR3: CASSQDPGFTGNTIYF; DNA: TGCGCCAGCAGCCAAGATCCGGGGTTCACTGGAAACACCATATATTTT
D: -; V: TRBV12-1; size: -; J: TRBJ1-1; length: 15; CDR3: CASSWDRQYHTEAFF; DNA: TGTGCCAGCAGCTGGGACAGACAGTACCACACTGAAGCTTTCTTT
D: -; V: TRBV19; size: -; J: TRBJ1-6; length: 15; CDR3: CASSISAVNNSPLHF; DNA: TGTGCCAGTAGTATCTCGGCGGTAAATAATTCACCCCTCCACTTT
D: -; V: TRBV6-2/TRBV6-3; size: -; J: TRBJ2-5; length: 14; CDR3: CASSYSATEGTQYF; DNA: TGTGCCAGCAGTTACTCAGCAACGGAGGGAACCCAGTACTTC
D: -; V: TRBV9; size: -; J: TRBJ1-3; length: 15; CDR3: CASSVGGSAGNTIYF; DNA: TGTGCCAGCAGCGTAGGAGGGTCCGCTGGAAACACCATATATTTT
D: -; V: TRBV7-6; size: -; J: TRBJ1-5; length: 13; CDR3: CASSPVGNQPQHF; DNA: TGTGCCAGCAGCCCAGTGGGCAATCAGCCCCAGCATTTT
D: TRBD1; V: TRBV5-1; size: -; J: TRBJ2-3; length: 14; CDR3: CASSTGQGIDTQYF; DNA: TGCGCCAGCAGCACAGGACAGGGAATAGATACGCAGTATTTT
D: TRBD1; V: TRBV10-3; size: -; J: TRBJ2-6; length: 15; CDR3: CAISETGDGANVLTF; DNA: TGTGCCATCAGTGAGACAGGGGATGGGGCCAACGTCCTGACTTTC
D: TRBD2; V: TRBV5-1; size: -; J: TRBJ2-7; length: 15; CDR3: CASSLGGREVNEQYF; DNA: TGCGCCAGCAGCTTGGGGGGGCGGGAGGTGAACGAGCAGTACTTC
D: TRBD2; V: TRBV5-4; size: -; J: TRBJ2-7; length: 18; CDR3: CASSSKGLAGGPIYEQYF; DNA: TGTGCCAGCAGCTCCAAGGGACTAGCGGGAGGGCCTATCTACGAGCAGTACTTC
D: TRBD1; V: TRBV6-5; size: -; J: TRBJ1-2; length: 14; CDR3: CASSSTADRDGYTF; DNA: TGTGCCAGCAGTTCGACAGCGGACAGGGATGGCTACACCTTC
D: -; V: TRBV28; size: once; J: TRBJ1-3; length: 15; CDR3: CASSLGSTSGNTIYF; DNA: TGTGCCAGCAGTTTAGGGAGCACTTCTGGAAACACCATATATTTT
D: TRBD1; V: TRBV27; size: once; J: TRBJ2-5; length: 13; CDR3: CASSLSVRQGEYF; DNA: TGTGCCAGCAGTTTATCGGTCCGACAGGGGGAGTACTTC
D: -; V: TRBV5-4; size: -; J: TRBJ1-2; length: 15; CDR3: CASSLLEETNYGYTF; DNA: TGTGCCAGCAGCTTGTTGGAGGAAACTAACTATGGCTACACCTTC
D: TRBD1; V: TRBV28; size: -; J: TRBJ2-1; length: 15; CDR3: CASSLLGQAPNEQFF; DNA: TGTGCCAGCAGTTTATTGGGACAGGCACCTAATGAGCAGTTCTTC
D: TRBD1; V: TRBV19; size: -; J: TRBJ1-5; length: 16; CDR3: CASSIRGQGSNQPQHF; DNA: TGTGCCAGTAGTATCAGGGGACAGGGGAGCAATCAGCCCCAGCATTTT
D: TRBD1; V: TRBV7-2; size: -; J: TRBJ2-7; length: 15; CDR3: CASSESTGGIYEQYF; DNA: TGTGCCAGCAGCGAGTCGACAGGGGGTATCTACGAGCAGTACTTC
D: TRBD1; V: TRBV7-9; size: -; J: TRBJ2-2; length: 18; CDR3: CASSLHEGAIRLAGELFF; DNA: TGTGCCAGCAGCCTCCACGAGGGGGCTATTCGTTTAGCCGGGGAGCTGTTTTTT
D: TRBD2; V: TRBV2; size: -; J: TRBJ2-3; length: 14; CDR3: CASIAGGPSDTQYF; DNA: TGTGCCAGCATAGCGGGGGGGCCTTCAGATACGCAGTATTTT
D: -; V: TRBV2; size: -; J: TRBJ2-7; length: 13; CDR3: CASSEGEAWEQYF; DNA: TGTGCCAGCAGTGAAGGAGAGGCGTGGGAGCAGTACTTC
D: TRBD2; V: TRBV6-2/TRBV6-3; size: -; J: TRBJ2-3; length: 17; CDR3: CASSYPTSGGAADTQYF; DNA: TGTGCCAGCAGTTACCCAACTAGCGGGGGGGCCGCAGATACGCAGTATTTT
D: TRBD1; V: TRBV27; size: -; J: TRBJ2-3; length: 14; CDR3: CASSLNRGTDTQYF; DNA: TGTGCCAGCAGTCTAAACAGGGGTACAGATACGCAGTATTTT
D: TRBD1; V: TRBV5-8; size: -; J: TRBJ2-5; length: 15; CDR3: CASSFGTGGFETQYF; DNA: TGTGCCAGCAGCTTTGGGACAGGGGGCTTTGAGACCCAGTACTTC
D: TRBD1; V: TRBV27; size: once; J: TRBJ2-3; length: 14; CDR3: CASSSGGSTDTQYF; DNA: TGTGCCAGCAGTTCAGGGGGAAGCACAGATACGCAGTATTTT
D: TRBD1; V: TRBV2; size: -; J: TRBJ1-1; length: 14; CDR3: CASSEADRGSEAFF; DNA: TGTGCCAGCAGTGAAGCAGACAGGGGCTCTGAAGCTTTCTTT
D: TRBD2; V: TRBV18; size: -; J: TRBJ2-3; length: 18; CDR3: CASSPPGGLAGGRNTQYF; DNA: TGTGCCAGCTCACCACCTGGGGGACTAGCGGGGGGACGAAATACGCAGTATTTT
D: -; V: TRBV6-1; size: -; J: TRBJ1-5; length: 14; CDR3: CASSDDVENQPQHF; DNA: TGTGCCAGCAGTGATGATGTAGAGAATCAGCCCCAGCATTTT
D: TRBD1; V: TRBV14; size: -; J: TRBJ1-3; length: 17; CDR3: CASSQTRTGRSGNTIYF; DNA: TGTGCCAGCAGCCAAACGAGGACAGGCCGCTCTGGAAACACCATATATTTT
D: -; V: TRBV7-6; size: -; J: TRBJ2-7; length: 15; CDR3: CASSLVSGGGYEQYF; DNA: TGTGCCAGCAGCTTAGTTTCGGGGGGCGGCTACGAGCAGTACTTC